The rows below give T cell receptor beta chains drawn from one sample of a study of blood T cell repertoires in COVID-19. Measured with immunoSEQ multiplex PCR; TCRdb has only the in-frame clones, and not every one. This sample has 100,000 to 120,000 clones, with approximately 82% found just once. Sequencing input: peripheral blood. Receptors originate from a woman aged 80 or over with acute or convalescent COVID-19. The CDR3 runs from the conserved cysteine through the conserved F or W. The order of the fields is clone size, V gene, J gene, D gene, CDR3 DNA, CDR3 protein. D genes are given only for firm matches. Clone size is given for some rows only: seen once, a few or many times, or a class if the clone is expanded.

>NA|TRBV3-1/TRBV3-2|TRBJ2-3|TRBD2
TGTGCCAGCAGCCAATCCTGGCCGGGGTTAGCGGGGGGTTGGGGCACAGATACGCAGTATTTT
CASSQSWPGLAGGWGTDTQYF
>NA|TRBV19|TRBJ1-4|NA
TGTGCCAGTAGCTTCACAGTTACTAATGAAAAACTGTTTTTT
CASSFTVTNEKLFF
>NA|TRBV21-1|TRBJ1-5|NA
TGTGCCAGCAGCACCCCGACAGGGGGCAAAAACGGCAATCAGCCCCAGCATTTT
CASSTPTGGKNGNQPQHF
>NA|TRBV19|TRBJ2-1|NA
TGTGCCAGTAGTTTCGGCAGGTCAGGGAATGAGCAGTTCTTC
CASSFGRSGNEQFF
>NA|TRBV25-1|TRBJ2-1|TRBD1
TGTGCCAGCTCCGGGACAGGGAACAATGAGCAGTTCTTC
CASSGTGNNEQFF
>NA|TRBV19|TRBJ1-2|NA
TGTGCCAGTAGTATAGTAGAGGAAAGCCCAATCTATGGCTACACCTTC
CASSIVEESPIYGYTF
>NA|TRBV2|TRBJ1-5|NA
TGTGCCAGCAGCCCCGACATAAGCAATCAGCCCCAGCATTTT
CASSPDISNQPQHF
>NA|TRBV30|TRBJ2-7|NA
TGTGCCTGGATGAGTGGAGGGCAGTCTGCGAGCTCCTACGAGCAGTACTTC
CAWMSGGQSASSYEQYF
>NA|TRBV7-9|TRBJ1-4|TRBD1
TGTGCCAGCAGCCCAGGACAGGCCGTTGAAAAACTGTTTTTT
CASSPGQAVEKLFF
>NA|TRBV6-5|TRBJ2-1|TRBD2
TGTGCCAGCAGAACTCTAGCGGGAGTCAATGAGCAGTTCTTC
CASRTLAGVNEQFF
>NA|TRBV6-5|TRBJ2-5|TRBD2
TGTGCCAGCAGTTACTCGCGACTAGCAGGGGAGACCCAGTACTTC
CASSYSRLAGETQYF
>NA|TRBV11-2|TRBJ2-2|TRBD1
TGTGCCAGCAGCTTAAACACCCAGGGGGCAACCGGGGAGCTGTTTTTT
CASSLNTQGATGELFF
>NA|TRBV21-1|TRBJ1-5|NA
TGTGCCAGCAGCAAAGTGTACAGGTCAAGGCAGCCCCAGCATTTT
CASSKVYRSRQPQHF
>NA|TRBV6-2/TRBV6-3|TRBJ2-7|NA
TGTGCCAGCAGTTACAAAGGGGGGGGCTCCTACGAGCAGTACTTC
CASSYKGGGSYEQYF
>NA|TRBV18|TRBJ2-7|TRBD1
TGTGCCAGCTCACGGGGGACAGGGGGAACCTACGAGCAGTACTTC
CASSRGTGGTYEQYF
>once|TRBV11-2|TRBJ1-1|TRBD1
TGTGCCAGCAGCTTGGACAGGGAAGCTTTCTTT
CASSLDREAFF
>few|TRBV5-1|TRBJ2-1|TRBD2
TGCGCCAGCAGAAGCGGTAGCGGGGGGTACAATGAGCAGTTCTTC
CASRSGSGGYNEQFF
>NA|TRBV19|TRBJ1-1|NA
TGTGCCAGTAGTAGACTCCCATCCATGGACACTGAAGCTTTCTTT
CASSRLPSMDTEAFF
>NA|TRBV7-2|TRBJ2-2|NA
TGTGCCAGCAGCCCAGAAGGTCAGGCCAGAGCCGGGGAGCTGTTTTTT
CASSPEGQARAGELFF
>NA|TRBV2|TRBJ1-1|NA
TGTGCCAGCAGTGAAGGGACTTACACTGAAGCTTTCTTT
CASSEGTYTEAFF
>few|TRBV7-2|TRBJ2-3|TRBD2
TGTGCCAGCAGCTTCGGGGGGGGACTAGCGGGAGATATGTATTTT
CASSFGGGLAGDMYF
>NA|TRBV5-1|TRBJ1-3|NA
TGCGCCAGCAGCTCTGTCGTTGGAAACACCATATATTTT
CASSSVVGNTIYF
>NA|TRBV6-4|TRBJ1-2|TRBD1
TGTGCCAGCAGCCGGGGGACAGGGGGCGATGGCTACACCTTC
CASSRGTGGDGYTF
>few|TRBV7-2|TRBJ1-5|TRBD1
TGTGCCAGCAGCAGACAGGGGGCAGGCAATCAGCCCCAGCATTTT
CASSRQGAGNQPQHF
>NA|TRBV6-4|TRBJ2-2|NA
TGTGCCAGCAGCGCAGACTCGGGTCACACCGGGGAGCTGTTTTTT
CASSADSGHTGELFF
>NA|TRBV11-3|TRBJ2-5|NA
TGTGCCAGCAGCTTAGATATCCCCGACAGCCAAATTCTCTTACAAGAGACCCAGTACTTC
CASSLDIPDSQILLQETQYF
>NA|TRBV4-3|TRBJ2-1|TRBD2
TGCGCCAGCAGCCAAGAGCTTCCCGGGGGGGACTTAAGCTCCTACAATGAGCAGTTCTTC
CASSQELPGGDLSSYNEQFF
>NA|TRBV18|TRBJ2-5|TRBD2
TGTGCCAGCTCACCGCTACTAGCGGGAGTAGAGACCCAGTACTTC
CASSPLLAGVETQYF
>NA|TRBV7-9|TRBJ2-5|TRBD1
TGTGCCAGCAGCCATAGTCGTTCACAGGGGATAGGAGAGACCCAGTACTTC
CASSHSRSQGIGETQYF
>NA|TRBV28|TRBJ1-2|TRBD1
TGTGCCAGCACAGGAGCTCCGGGACAGGGGAGCTATGGCTACACCTTC
CASTGAPGQGSYGYTF
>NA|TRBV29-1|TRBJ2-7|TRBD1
TGCAGCGTTGACAGGGGGTACGAGCAGTACTTC
CSVDRGYEQYF
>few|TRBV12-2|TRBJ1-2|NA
NA
CASRVALGIANYGYTF
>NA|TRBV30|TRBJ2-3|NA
TGTGCCTGGAGTGTAGGCGGGTCCGGAGATACGCAGTATTTT
CAWSVGGSGDTQYF
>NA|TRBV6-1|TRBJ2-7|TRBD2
TGTGCCAGCAGTGGACCCGGGACTAGCGGGAGCTCCTACGAGCAGTACTTC
CASSGPGTSGSSYEQYF
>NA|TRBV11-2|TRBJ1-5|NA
TGTGCCAGCAGCTTAGGTATTACGGGGCAGCCCCAGCATTTT
CASSLGITGQPQHF
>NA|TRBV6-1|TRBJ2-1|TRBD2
TGTGCCAGCAGTGAAGCAGCGGGGGTTCCCTACAATGAGCAGTTCTTC
CASSEAAGVPYNEQFF
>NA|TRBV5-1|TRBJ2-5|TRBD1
TGCGCCAGCAGCTTGGGGACAGGGGAAGAGACCCAGTACTTC
CASSLGTGEETQYF
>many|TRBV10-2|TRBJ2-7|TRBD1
TGCGCCAGCAGCGACGACAGGGGGGCGAGCGAGCAGTACTTC
CASSDDRGASEQYF
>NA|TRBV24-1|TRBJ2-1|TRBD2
TGTGCCACCAGTACTAGCGCTTACAATGAGCAGTTCTTC
CATSTSAYNEQFF
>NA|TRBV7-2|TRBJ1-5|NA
TGTGCCAGCAGCTTGAGACTGTTCAATCAGCCCCAGCATTTT
CASSLRLFNQPQHF
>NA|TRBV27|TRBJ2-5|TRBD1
TGTGCCAGCAGTTTCGACAGGGGTGGGTACCAAGAGACCCAGTACTTC
CASSFDRGGYQETQYF
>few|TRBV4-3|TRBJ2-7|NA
TGCGCCAGCAGCCAAGAACCCAGGGTTCGCGAGCAGTACTTC
CASSQEPRVREQYF
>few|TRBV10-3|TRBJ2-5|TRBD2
TGTGCCATCAATACCGGGACTAGCGGGAGTCAAGAGACCCAGTACTTC
CAINTGTSGSQETQYF
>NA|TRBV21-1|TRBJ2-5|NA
TGTGCCAGCGGACATCTCGGGGGGAAGACCCAGTACTTC
CASGHLGGKTQYF
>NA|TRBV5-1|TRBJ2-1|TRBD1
TGCGCCAGCAGGCACGGACAGGACCCCTACAATGAGCAGTTCTTC
CASRHGQDPYNEQFF
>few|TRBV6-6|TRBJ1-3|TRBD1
TGTGCCACAGGGGGCTCTGGAAACACCATATATTTT
CATGGSGNTIYF